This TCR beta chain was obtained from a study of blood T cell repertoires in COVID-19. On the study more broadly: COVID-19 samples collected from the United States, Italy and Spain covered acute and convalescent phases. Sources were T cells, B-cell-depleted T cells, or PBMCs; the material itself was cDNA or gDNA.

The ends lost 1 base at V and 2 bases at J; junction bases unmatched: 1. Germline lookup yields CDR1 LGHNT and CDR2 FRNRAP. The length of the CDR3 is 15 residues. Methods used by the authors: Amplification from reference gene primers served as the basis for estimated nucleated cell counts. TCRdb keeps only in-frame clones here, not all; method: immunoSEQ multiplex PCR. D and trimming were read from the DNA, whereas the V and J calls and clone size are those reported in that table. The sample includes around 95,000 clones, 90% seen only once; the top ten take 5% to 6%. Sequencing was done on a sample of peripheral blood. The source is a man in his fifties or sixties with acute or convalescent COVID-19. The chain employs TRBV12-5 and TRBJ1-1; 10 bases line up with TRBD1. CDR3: CASGLGTGGNTEAFF. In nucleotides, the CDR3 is TGTGCTAGTGGTTTGGGGACAGGGGGAAACACTGAAGCTTTCTTT.